This T cell receptor beta chain was recorded in a study of identical twins. Overall study findings and caveats: Abundant beta clonotypes from cord blood bore fewer insertions; memory repertoires lacked this pattern. Excess twin sharing in beta out-of-frame sequences was weaker.

This clonotype was picked up a small number of times. Its matching antigen is unknown. Template switching supplied a universal primer site; unique molecular identifiers were carried on the cDNA. Using its own MiXCR run on the 5' RACE reads, TCRdb lists one record per CDR3 protein. This table holds fewer than 500,000 distinct CDR3 sequences, 13% to 15% found once. The V and J ends lost 2 bases and 7 bases, in that order; junction bases with no gene match: 8. Germline assignment: CDR1 DFQATT and CDR2 SNEGSKA (reference sequence). The CDR3 is made up of 13 amino acids. These same data were also listed under a study on yellow fever vaccine responses in identical twins.

The sample taken for sequencing was CD4+ T cells sorted from blood. This receptor was taken from a woman between 18 and 29 years old in good health. The chain is built from TRBV20-1 and TRBJ2-7, with 7 positions matching TRBD1. The CDR3 here is CSARQDRPMEQYF. CDR3 nucleotides: TGCAGTGCTAGACAGGACAGGCCCATGGAGCAGTACTTC.